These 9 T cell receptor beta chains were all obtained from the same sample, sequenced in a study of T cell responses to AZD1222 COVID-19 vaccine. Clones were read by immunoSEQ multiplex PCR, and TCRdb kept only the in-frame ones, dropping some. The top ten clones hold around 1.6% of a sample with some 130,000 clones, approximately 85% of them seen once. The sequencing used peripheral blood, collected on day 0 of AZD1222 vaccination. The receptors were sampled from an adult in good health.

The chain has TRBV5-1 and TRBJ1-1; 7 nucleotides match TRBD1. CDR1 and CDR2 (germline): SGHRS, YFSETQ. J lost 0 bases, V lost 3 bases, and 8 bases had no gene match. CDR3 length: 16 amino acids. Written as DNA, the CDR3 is TGCGCCAGCAGCTCCCAGACAGGGACGTTGAACACTGAAGCTTTCTTT. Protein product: CASSSQTGTLNTEAFF.

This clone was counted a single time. The CDR3 region is CASRIYMGDTQYF. The CDR3 DNA sequence: TGTGCCAGCCGAATATACATGGGAGATACGCAGTATTTT. The rearrangement joins TRBV12-3 or TRBV12-4 to TRBJ2-3; no clear D gene. The CDR3 runs 13 residues. V was trimmed by 8 bases and J by 5 bases, leaving 14 bases between them.

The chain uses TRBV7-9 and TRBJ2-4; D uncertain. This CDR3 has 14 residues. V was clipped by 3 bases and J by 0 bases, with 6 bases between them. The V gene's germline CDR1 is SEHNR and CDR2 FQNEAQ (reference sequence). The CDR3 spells CASSFGLAKNIQYF. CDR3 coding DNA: TGTGCCAGCAGCTTCGGGCTAGCCAAAAACATTCAGTACTTC.

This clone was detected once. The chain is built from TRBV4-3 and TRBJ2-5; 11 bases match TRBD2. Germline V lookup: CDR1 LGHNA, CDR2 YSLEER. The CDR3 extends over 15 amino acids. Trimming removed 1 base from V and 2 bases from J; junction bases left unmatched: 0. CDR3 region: CASSQGLAGQETQYF. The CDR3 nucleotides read TGCGCCAGCAGCCAAGGACTAGCGGGACAAGAGACCCAGTACTTC.

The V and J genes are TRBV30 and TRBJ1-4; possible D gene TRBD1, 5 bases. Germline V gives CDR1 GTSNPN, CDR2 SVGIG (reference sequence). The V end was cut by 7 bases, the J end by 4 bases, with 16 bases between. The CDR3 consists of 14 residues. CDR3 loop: CASSGAHRNEKLFF. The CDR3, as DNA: TGTGCCTCCTCTGGGGCACACCGTAATGAAAAACTGTTTTTT.

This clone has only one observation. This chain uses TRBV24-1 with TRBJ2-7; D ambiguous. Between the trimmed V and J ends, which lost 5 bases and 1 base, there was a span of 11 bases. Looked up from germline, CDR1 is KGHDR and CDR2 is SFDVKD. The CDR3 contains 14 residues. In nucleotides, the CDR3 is TGTGCCACCAGTGGAACCTATCCTTCCTACGAGCAGTACTTC. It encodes CATSGTYPSYEQYF.

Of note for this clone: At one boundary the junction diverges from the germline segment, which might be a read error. The CDR3 DNA reads TGTGCCAGCTCAACCGGACAGGGTAGAGATGCCTTC. It is translated as CASSTGQGRDAF. The chain couples TRBV18 to TRBJ1-2, with 8 bases that match TRBD1. The CDR3 totals 12 residues. CDR1 and CDR2 from the germline V gene are KGHSH and LQKENI. Looking up the rest from reference TRBV18 and TRBJ1-2 gives the full variable domain: NAGVMQNPRHLVRRRGQEARLRCSPMKGHSHVYWYRQLPEEGLKFMVYLQKENIIDESGMPKERFSAEFPKEGPSILRIQQVVRGDSAAYFCASSTGQGRDAFGSGTRLTVV.

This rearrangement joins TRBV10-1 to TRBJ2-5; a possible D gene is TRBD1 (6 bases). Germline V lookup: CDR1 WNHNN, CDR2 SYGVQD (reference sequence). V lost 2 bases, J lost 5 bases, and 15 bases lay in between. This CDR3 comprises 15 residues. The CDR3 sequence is CASSEGQGSGETQYF. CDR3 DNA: TGCGCCAGCAGTGAGGGGCAGGGGTCGGGTGAGACCCAGTACTTC.

CDR3 DNA sequence: TGTGCCAGCAGCTTGCTAGCCCCGGGCGTAACTGAAGCTTTCTTT. Amino acids: CASSLLAPGVTEAFF. This sequence joins TRBV5-8 and TRBJ1-1; D is uncertain. Germline V gene data show CDR1 as SGHTS and CDR2 as YDEGEE. This CDR3 is 15 amino acids long. The V gene lost 1 base and the J gene lost 5 bases, with 15 bases spanning the gap.